The TCR beta chain under discussion was sequenced for a study of OX40 agonist ivuxolimab in advanced cancers. For the study at large: Enrolled patients in dose escalation had cancers that were hepatocellular carcinoma, melanoma, renal cell or head and neck cancer.

The repertoire was sequenced with immunoSEQ multiplex PCR; TCRdb's copy has only in-frame clones and lacks some. The table lists some 120,000 clones, just under 95% of them singletons. Germline lookup yields CDR1 MNHEY and CDR2 SMNVEV (reference sequence). V was pared by 5 bases and J by 3 bases, with 11 bases between. The CDR3 totals 14 residues. The chain combines TRBV27 with TRBJ1-5; maybe TRBD1 (5 bases). The sequence derives from an adult with an advanced solid tumor such as melanoma, head and neck, liver or kidney cancer. The source material was CD4+ or CD8+ T cells sorted from blood, sampled in a trial of the OX40 agonist ivuxolimab. The CDR3 region is CASSLRGFNQPQHF. The CDR3 DNA reads as TGTGCCAGCAGTCTAAGGGGTTTCAATCAGCCCCAGCATTTT.